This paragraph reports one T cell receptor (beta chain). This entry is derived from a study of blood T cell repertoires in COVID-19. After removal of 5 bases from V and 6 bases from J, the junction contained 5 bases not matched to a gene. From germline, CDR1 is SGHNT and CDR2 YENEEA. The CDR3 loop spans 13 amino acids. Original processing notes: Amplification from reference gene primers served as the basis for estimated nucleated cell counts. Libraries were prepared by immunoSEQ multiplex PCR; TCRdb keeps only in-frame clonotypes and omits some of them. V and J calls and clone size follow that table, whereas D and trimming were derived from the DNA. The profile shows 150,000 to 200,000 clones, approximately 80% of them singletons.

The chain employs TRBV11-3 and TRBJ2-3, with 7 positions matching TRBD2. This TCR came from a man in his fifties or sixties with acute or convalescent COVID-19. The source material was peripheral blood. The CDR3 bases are TGTGCCAGCAGCGAGGGAGGGTTTGATACGCAGTATTTT. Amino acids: CASSEGGFDTQYF.